Following are 24 T cell receptor beta chains from one sample sequenced in a study of blood T cells in healthy people across ages. Sample-barcoded 5' priming and a J-beta primer mix drove a second PCR of about 7 to 12 cycles. TCRdb passed the 5' RACE reads through MiXCR, listing each CDR3 protein once. The sample carries hundreds of thousands of distinct CDR3 sequences, 29% recorded once. The sequenced sample was blood. These receptors originate from a woman of 80 years or more in good health.

The chain joins TRBV5-1 to TRBJ2-2, with D possibly TRBD2 on 6 matching bases. This CDR3 comprises 15 residues. CDR1 and CDR2 from the germline V gene are SGHRS and YFSETQ. Trimming shortened V by 2 bases and J by 0 bases, and 8 bases separated the two germline ends. CDR3 region: CASSFREPNTGELFF. The CDR3, as DNA: TGCGCCAGCAGCTTCCGGGAGCCGAACACCGGGGAGCTGTTTTTT.

This clonotype was observed a few times. This chain connects TRBV7-2 to TRBJ1-2; 7 nucleotides line up with TRBD1. Germline CDR1 reads SGHTA; CDR2 reads FQGNSA. CDR3 length: 16 residues. Germline trimming cut 1 base from V and 5 bases from J; bases unmatched to any gene: 10. CDR3 region: CASSLDRGIVSYGYTF. Here the CDR3 DNA reads TGTGCCAGCAGCTTAGACAGGGGAATAGTTTCGTATGGCTACACCTTC.

There are many counts of this clonotype. The rearrangement uses TRBV5-1 and TRBJ2-1; TRBD2 matches at 9 bases. V gave up 0 bases and J gave up 7 bases; unmatched junction bases: 8. The CDR3 spans 16 residues. Germline CDR1 and CDR2: SGHRS and YFSETQ. CDR3 in DNA: TGCGCCAGCAGCTTGGTAGCGGGGGCCACTGGGAATGAGCAGTTCTTC. It codes for CASSLVAGATGNEQFF.

In this sample, this clonotype turned up many times. Here the CDR3 reads CSARNSGGTDTQYF. The CDR3 nucleotides read TGCAGTGCTAGAAATAGCGGGGGCACAGATACGCAGTATTTT. The chain links TRBV20-1 to TRBJ2-3; 8 positions agree with TRBD2. The CDR3 is 14 amino acids. Germline V lookup: CDR1 DFQATT, CDR2 SNEGSKA (reference sequence). With V trimmed by 2 bases and J by 1 base, 2 bases remained unmatched.

This clonotype was counted between two and nine times. Possible read error: a much larger clone is one base away. The chain employs TRBV6-5 and TRBJ2-3; TRBD2 agrees at 7 bases. The length of the CDR3 is 14 residues. J lost 3 bases, V lost 2 bases, and 2 bases had no gene match. The germline V gene has CDR1 MNHEY and CDR2 SVGAGI. The CDR3 DNA sequence: TGTGCCAGCAGTTACCGACTAGCAACAGATACGCAGTATTTT. Its protein is CASSYRLATDTQYF.

This clonotype was counted at least ten times. V usage is TRBV6-5 and J usage is TRBJ2-7, with 13 positions matching TRBD2. Trimming removed 4 bases from V and 4 bases from J; junction bases left unmatched: 7. Per germline, CDR1 MNHEY and CDR2 SVGAGI. The CDR3 length is 16 residues. Here the CDR3 reads CASSLERTSGGYEQYF. CDR3 nucleotides: TGTGCCAGCAGTTTGGAGCGGACTAGCGGGGGTTACGAGCAGTACTTC.

This clonotype was seen only a few times. A single base separates this from a much larger clone, so it may be a read error. V and J are TRBV10-3 and TRBJ1-6; D is perhaps TRBD1 (6 bases). V was pared by 3 bases and J by 9 bases, with 12 bases between. The germline V gene has CDR1 ENHRY and CDR2 SYGVKD. The CDR3 covers 14 residues. CDR3 nucleotides: TGTGCCATCAGTGAAACAGGGACCTGTTCACCCCTCCACTTT. Protein sequence: CAISETGTCSPLHF.

This sequence joins TRBV5-1 and TRBJ2-3; 8 bases fit TRBD2. V lost 4 bases, J lost 4 bases, and 8 bases stayed unmatched. The CDR3 loop spans 15 amino acids. CDR1 SGHRS and CDR2 YFSETQ come from the germline V gene. CDR3 sequence: CASSLGRGASDTQYF. In DNA form, the CDR3 reads TGCGCCAGCAGCCTAGGGCGGGGGGCCTCAGATACGCAGTATTTT.

This clonotype was seen repeatedly, ten times or more. The chain couples TRBV6-2 or TRBV6-3 to TRBJ1-5; a weak D match, TRBD1 (6 bases). Germline V gives CDR1 MNHEY, CDR2 SVGEGT. V was clipped by 4 bases and J by 2 bases, with 12 bases between them. This CDR3 has 15 residues. CDR3 nucleotides: TGTGCCAGCAGTTCCGGGGGCGCGGGCAATCAGCCCCAGCATTTT. Residues: CASSSGGAGNQPQHF.

There are a few counts of this clonotype. The rearrangement links TRBV3-1 to TRBJ1-5, with 7 bases fitting TRBD1. This CDR3 is 15 amino acids long. V lost 1 base and J lost 5; bases outside the gene matches: 5. The germline gives CDR1 LGHDT, CDR2 YNNKEL (reference sequence). As DNA, the CDR3 is TGTGCCAGCAGCCAAGTGGGACAGTTCTATCAGCCCCAGCATTTT. It codes for CASSQVGQFYQPQHF.

This clonotype was observed at least ten times. The V call is TRBV6-5, the J call TRBJ2-7; D is ambiguous. Germline loops: CDR1 MNHEY, CDR2 SVGAGI. Trimming took 7 bases from V and 0 from J, leaving 13 bases between them. The CDR3 consists of 14 residues. CDR3 region: CASKSGFYSYEQYF. Written as DNA, the CDR3 is TGTGCCAGCAAGTCCGGTTTCTACTCCTACGAGCAGTACTTC.

Comments on this clonotype: This may arise from a read error, as a much more abundant clone is one base away. The chain carries TRBV7-9 and TRBJ1-2; 12 bases match TRBD1. Germline assignment: CDR1 SEHNR and CDR2 FQNEAQ (reference sequence). Germline trimming cut 5 bases from V and 3 bases from J; bases unmatched to any gene: 13. This CDR3 contains 18 residues. Here the CDR3 reads CASSPAGQGASTYYGYTF. The CDR3 nucleotides read TGTGCCAGCAGCCCAGCGGGACAGGGGGCCTCTACGTACTATGGCTACACCTTC.

About this clonotype itself: The junction shows a germline mismatch at one end, possibly a read error. The chain links TRBV20-1 to TRBJ2-3, with 13 bases matching TRBD2. Per germline, CDR1 DFQATT and CDR2 SNEGSKA (reference sequence). The CDR3 length is 13 residues. CDR3 amino acids: CSTSGGVTDTQYF. Written as DNA, the CDR3 is TGCAGTACTAGCGGGGGGGTTACAGATACGCAGTATTTT.

Regarding this clonotype: A junction boundary mismatches the germline segment, possibly from a read error. This chain joins TRBV15 and TRBJ1-1; the D gene is possibly TRBD1 (6 bases). Germline V gene lookup returns CDR1 LNHNV and CDR2 YYDKDF (reference sequence). The CDR3 runs to 14 residues. The DNA of the CDR3 is TGTGCCTCCAGCAGATCGACAGGAGACACTGAAGCTTTCTTT. Translation gives CASSRSTGDTEAFF.

This clonotype was recorded many times. Here the CDR3 DNA reads TGCAGTGCACTGACTAGCGGGGGGTTAGATACGCAGTATTTT. Translation gives CSALTSGGLDTQYF. The V call is TRBV20-1, the J call TRBJ2-3; 13 bases align to TRBD2. The CDR3 runs 14 residues. Germline loops: CDR1 DFQATT, CDR2 SNEGSKA (reference sequence). Trimming took 6 bases from V and 5 from J; bases not matched to a gene: 5.

A note on this clonotype: At one end, the junction sequence differs from germline, possibly due to a read error. The chain carries TRBV4-2 and TRBJ1-4; D might be TRBD1 (6 bases). In germline, CDR1 is LGHNA, CDR2 YNFKEQ. CDR3 size: 14 residues. The CDR3 is CACSSRNRDEKLFF. The CDR3 region has the DNA TGTGCCTGCAGCTCCCGGAACAGGGATGAAAAACTGTTTTTT.

This clonotype was recorded a few times. V and J are TRBV7-2 and TRBJ2-5; D gene ambiguous. The V gene lost 5 bases and the J gene lost 9 bases, with 13 bases spanning the gap. The CDR3 consists of 12 residues. CDR1 and CDR2 from the germline V gene are SGHTA and FQGNSA. The CDR3 is CASSPVSLAQYF. DNA for the CDR3: TGTGCCAGCAGCCCTGTAAGTTTGGCCCAGTACTTC.

With regard to this clonotype: At one boundary the junction diverges from the germline segment, which might be a read error. This rearrangement joins TRBV6-1 to TRBJ2-3, with 9 bases that match TRBD2. The CDR3 contains 15 residues. CDR1 is MNHNS, CDR2 SASEGT, per germline. The CDR3 here is CASSALGGGAETQYF. Written as DNA, the CDR3 is TGTGCCAGCAGTGCCTTGGGCGGGGGGGCAGAAACGCAGTATTTT.

The J gene is TRBJ2-7, the V gene TRBV7-2; 7 bases fit TRBD2. This CDR3 has 12 amino acids. Trimming at V came to 6 bases and at J to 6 bases, leaving 5 bases not matched to a gene. Germline V lookup: CDR1 SGHTA, CDR2 FQGNSA. CDR3 in DNA: TGTGCCAGCAGGTTGGGGGGGTCCGAGCAGTACTTC. The encoded protein is CASRLGGSEQYF.

The chain is built from TRBV29-1 and TRBJ2-1; the D is unclear. V lost 1 base to trimming and J lost 4 bases, with 8 bases between them. Germline CDR1 SQVTM, CDR2 ANQGSEA. The CDR3 runs 13 residues. The CDR3 reads CSVEVVGYNEQFF. In DNA form, the CDR3 reads TGCAGCGTTGAAGTAGTAGGGTACAATGAGCAGTTCTTC.

The genes are TRBV12-3 or TRBV12-4 and TRBJ2-2; no reliable D call. The ends were cut back, 3 bases at V and 5 bases at J, with 7 bases in the middle. This CDR3 region has 13 residues. The DNA of the CDR3 is TGTGCCAGCAGTTTTTTCGAAACCGGGGAGCTGTTTTTT. It specifies CASSFFETGELFF.

In this sample, this clonotype turned up many times. The junction differs from germline at one of its ends, possibly a read error. The gene calls are TRBV5-1 and TRBJ1-1; 7 nucleotides align to TRBD1. This CDR3 has 14 amino acids. In germline, CDR1 is SGHRS, CDR2 YFSETQ. For the CDR3, the DNA is TGTGCCAGCAGCCCCTCAGGGGGGAACACTGAAGCTTTCTTT. It is translated as CASSPSGGNTEAFF. The full variable domain, its missing parts supplied by reference TRBV5-1 and TRBJ1-1, is KAGVTQTPRYLIKTRGQQVTLSCSPISGHRSVSWYQQTPGQGLQFLFEYFSETQRNKGNFPGRFSGRQFSNSRSEMNVSTLELGDSALYLCASSPSGGNTEAFFGQGTRLTVV.

This clonotype has more than one count but fewer than ten. A much more abundant neighbour one base away suggests this may be a read error. The CDR3 here is CASSQETQGEQYF. CDR3 sequence (DNA): TGCGCCAGCAGCCAAGAAACCCAGGGGGAGCAGTACTTC. The rearrangement links TRBV4-1 to TRBJ2-5; 7 positions match TRBD1. The CDR3 runs to 13 residues. Germline V gene data show CDR1 as MGHRA and CDR2 as YSYEKL. Losses at the gene ends were 0 bases for V and 11 bases for J; bases not matched to a gene: 6.

This clonotype was detected ten times or more. The genes are TRBV7-2 and TRBJ1-6, with no clear D. This CDR3 region has 13 residues. CDR1 is SGHTA and CDR2 is FQGNSA in the germline V gene. V was clipped by 2 bases and J by 10 bases, with 9 bases between them. The CDR3 loop reads CASSLNVDSPLHF. The CDR3 bases are TGTGCCAGCAGCTTAAACGTAGACTCACCCCTCCACTTT.